Sequencing of this T cell receptor beta chain was carried out in a study of tissue T cells after allogeneic stem cell transplantation. Turning to the study itself: Of the grafts for graft-versus-host disease patients, four were unmodified and three CD34-selected.

The data were produced by immunoSEQ multiplex PCR, yet TCRdb's version contains in-frame clones alone and is incomplete. In the table there are 2,700 or so clones, about 71% of which are singletons. Comments on this clone: Its specificity is not known.

Enrolled prospectively were adult allogeneic hematopoietic cell transplant recipients whose graft-versus-host disease was steroid-refractory. All graft-versus-host disease patients had gastrointestinal involvement and received several lines of directed therapy. Study-wide results and limits: The patient cohort was small and clinically heterogeneous, with limited sampling depth. Shared clones across patients were few; motif clustering revealed tissue-specific shared signatures.

The germline V gene has CDR1 SNHLY and CDR2 FYNNEI. V lost 7 bases, J lost 2 bases, and 6 bases stayed unmatched. The CDR3 length is 16 residues. This chain uses TRBV2 with TRBJ2-5, with 14 nucleotides matching TRBD2. The sequence came from a male patient of 60 years or more with steroid-refractory graft-versus-host disease after an allogeneic stem cell transplant. Among the T cells, some may be from the graft donor. Material: colon tissue, obtained at autopsy. The CDR3 nucleotides are TGTGCCAGCACCGGGACTAGCGGGGGCCCTCAAGAGACCCAGTACTTC. Residues: CASTGTSGGPQETQYF.